This T cell receptor (beta chain) was recovered during a study of naive and memory T cell subsets. The CDR3 length is 15 residues. The germline V gene has CDR1 DFQATT and CDR2 SNEGSKA (reference sequence). Deletions cut 3 bases from V and 1 base from J, with 15 bases between. This clonotype was observed many times. Its antigen is unknown. Overall study findings and caveats: Over 85% of naive TCR sequences appeared only once after error correction, unlike memory subsets. From naive to CM, EM and EMRA, diversity decreased and Gini increased.

Both TRBC1 and TRBC2 were covered by a beta constant-region primer of two equimolar oligonucleotides. Nested alpha and beta constant-region primers with the SP2 primer drove four PCR rounds on ligated cDNA. TCRdb re-derived calls from the UMI-ligation and nested PCR reads in MiXCR, one entry per CDR3 protein. Here the sample spans around 17,000 distinct CDR3 sequences, roughly 10% being singletons. Alpha and beta libraries were amplified separately from the second PCR onward. CD4 T cells were positively selected, then CD8 T cells from the CD4-negative fraction. Sample: central memory CD8+ T cells from blood. The sequence came from a human donor in good health. The V call is TRBV20-1, the J call TRBJ1-1, with D possibly TRBD1 on 5 matching bases. The CDR3 DNA follows: TGCAGTGCTAGTCCCCCGGGACTCAAGAACACTGAAGCTTTCTTT. Translated: CSASPPGLKNTEAFF.